These T cell receptor beta chains were read from a single sample in a study of blood T cell repertoires in COVID-19. Only in-frame clones appear in the TCRdb table, and some are missing; sequencing was by immunoSEQ multiplex PCR. Here the sample spans 300,000 to 400,000 clones, approximately 89% being singletons. Sequenced input: peripheral blood. These receptor sequences come from a woman aged 45 to 65 who had recovered from COVID-19. Each CDR3 is given with its conserved first and last residue. The D gene is left open where the match is weak. Some rows have no size entry. The others give once, few or many, or a class for an expanded clone.

clone_size d_call j_call v_call cdr3_nt cdr3_aa
- - TRBJ1-5 TRBV5-6 TGTGCCAGCAGCTTGGGGGCAAATCAGCCCCAGCATTTT CASSLGANQPQHF
few - TRBJ1-1 TRBV5-1 TGCGCCAGCAGCTCGCGATCTTTCGGGACTGAAGCTTTCTTT CASSSRSFGTEAFF
few - TRBJ2-7 TRBV5-4 TGTGCCAGCAGCAACTCAGGGTCCTACGAGCAGTACTTC CASSNSGSYEQYF
once - TRBJ2-3 TRBV10-3 TGTGCCATCAGTGGGGCAGGGTCTGATACGCAGTATTTT CAISGAGSDTQYF
- - TRBJ2-5 TRBV5-6 TGTGCCAGCAGCTTCCAGTCAACGAAACAAGAGACCCAGTACTTC CASSFQSTKQETQYF
- - TRBJ2-3 TRBV4-1 TGCGCCAGCAGCAACTCAGATACGCAGTATTTT CASSNSDTQYF
- - TRBJ2-7 TRBV15 TGTGCCACCAGCAAAAGGGCGGGGGAGCAGTACTTC CATSKRAGEQYF
- TRBD1 TRBJ1-3 TRBV28 TGTGCCAGCAGTCCTAACGCCGGACAGGGGGCTTTGGTCACCATATATTTT CASSPNAGQGALVTIYF
- TRBD2 TRBJ2-2 TRBV5-1 TGCGCCAGCAGCTCCGGGACTAGCGGGGGGCCACCCACCGGGGAGCTGTTTTTT CASSSGTSGGPPTGELFF
- TRBD1 TRBJ2-3 TRBV12-3/TRBV12-4 TGTGCCAGCGAACAGGGGGTGGCAGATACGCAGTATTTT CASEQGVADTQYF
- - TRBJ2-3 TRBV4-3 TGCGCCAGCAGCCAAGAATCAGTCGTCACAGATACGCAGTATTTT CASSQESVVTDTQYF
- - TRBJ1-2 TRBV15 TGTGCCACCAGCAGAGATCGCGCAGCGGGTCGATATGGCTACACCTTC CATSRDRAAGRYGYTF
- - TRBJ1-2 TRBV28 TGTGCCAGCAGTTTAAGAAGGATAGGGGTCTACGGCTACACCTTC CASSLRRIGVYGYTF
- - TRBJ2-3 TRBV11-1 TGTGCCAGCAGCGCCCCACAGGGAGGCACAGATACGCAGTATTTT CASSAPQGGTDTQYF
- TRBD1 TRBJ1-2 TRBV6-5 TGTGCCAGCAGAAGACAGGGAGCATATGGCTACACCTTC CASRRQGAYGYTF